Shown below are 2 T cell receptor beta chains from a single sample sequenced in a study of regulatory T cells in long-lasting Graves disease. Arm-PCR with iRepertoire HTBI primers amplified the CDR3 regions for these TCR beta libraries. MiXCR was run by TCRdb on the multiplex PCR reads, yielding one entry per CDR3 protein. The table has a few hundred thousand distinct CDR3 sequences, roughly 23% seen once. Sample time point: persistent/refractory GD, antithyroid drugs over 5 years with positive TRAb. The TCR library was made from RNA that had been extracted from PBMCs in TRIzol. Source: peripheral blood mononuclear cells (PBMCs), taken when the disease was refractory, from a patient treated with antithyroid drugs. The receptors here all came from a female donor with Graves disease.

This clonotype has only a few counts. The rearrangement joins TRBV6-1 to TRBJ1-2; D is ambiguous. The CDR3 length is 15 residues. Germline-derived CDR1 and CDR2 are MNHNS and SASEGT. The V and J ends lost 0 bases and 4 bases respectively, with 12 bases between them. Here the CDR3 DNA reads TGTGCCAGCAGTGAAGCGGGTGATTCCGGCTATGGCTACACCTTC. Amino acids: CASSEAGDSGYGYTF.

This clonotype was recorded at least ten times. The chain links TRBV6-1 to TRBJ1-2; 11 bases align to TRBD1. V shed 0 bases, J shed 5 bases, and the junction held 5 bases outside the gene matches. The CDR3 is 16 amino acids. Germline values: CDR1 MNHNS, CDR2 SASEGT. CDR3 sequence reads: CASSEASGTGGYGYTF. CDR3 DNA sequence: TGTGCCAGCAGTGAAGCTTCCGGGACAGGGGGATATGGCTACACCTTC.